This TCR beta chain was identified in a study of tumor-infiltrating lymphocytes in primary liver carcinoma. Study-wide points: Roughly 7-25% of top clones, and no more, occurred in all five tumor regions.

Extraction of RNA together with DNA used about 17-31 mg of unsorted bulk tissue. Surgeons resected the patients' primary liver carcinomas. Every patient had chronic HBV infection and was treatment-naive. The CDR3 is 18 amino acids. Germline V gene data show CDR1 as MGHRA and CDR2 as YSYEKL. Starting material of about 0.45 ug total RNA yielded TCR beta cDNA via a constant-region primer. It was through three nested multiplex PCR rounds of slightly modified ARM-PCR that TCR beta libraries arose. Rounds one and two of PCR, each of around 11 cycles, were primed with TRBV1-TRBV30 forward primers and a C-beta reverse primer. TCRdb itself ran the multiplex PCR reads through MiXCR, one entry per CDR3 protein. Among roughly 100,000 distinct CDR3 sequences, approximately 70% were seen once, and the ten largest hold 12%. This clonotype was seen only a few times. Its antigen is currently unknown. A read error may produce the germline difference seen at one junction end.

The TCR was taken from a woman in her sixties with primary liver carcinoma and hepatitis B virus infection. The source material was liver tumor tissue from sampling region 2. The subset here: tumor region T2, inferior pole. The J gene is TRBJ2-2, the V gene TRBV4-1; 7 bases align to TRBD2. CDR3 loop: CASSQGLGRGRRSGELVF. The CDR3 region has the DNA TGCGCCAGCAGCCAAGGTCTAGGGAGGGGTCGGAGATCCGGGGAGCTGGTTTTT.